The 28 T cell receptor beta chains given below trace back to one sample, sequenced in a study of blood T cell repertoires in COVID-19. The assay was immunoSEQ multiplex PCR, and TCRdb's table has in-frame clones only and misses some. The repertoire holds 220,000 or so clones, approximately 86% seen once, with roughly 15% in the top ten. The sequenced sample consisted of PBMCs or T cells enriched from blood (not recorded which). All receptors derive from a woman in her fifties or sixties with acute COVID-19.

In its sample, this clone was seen a few times. This sequence joins TRBV6-4 and TRBJ1-1, with D possibly matching TRBD1 (6 bases). The CDR3 runs to 13 residues. V dropped 6 bases and J dropped 1 base, with 9 bases sitting between them. The germline gives CDR1 MRHNA, CDR2 SNTAGT. CDR3 loop: CASSEQGNTEAFF. DNA of the CDR3: TGTGCCAGCAGCGAACAGGGGAACACTGAAGCTTTCTTT.

A note on this clone: Relative to the germline gene, one junction end is altered; a read error may explain this. The rearrangement joins TRBV7-7 to TRBJ2-2; unclear D gene. The CDR3 length is 13 residues. Per germline, CDR1 SSHAT and CDR2 FNYEAQ (reference sequence). The CDR3 nucleotides read TGTGCTAGCAGCTACGGGAACACCGGGGAGCTGTTTTTT. Protein sequence: CASSYGNTGELFF.

The genes are TRBV9 and TRBJ2-5, with 8 bases lining up with TRBD2. CDR3 length: 16 amino acids. The germline V gene encodes CDR1 SGDLS and CDR2 YYNGEE. The trim removed 0 bases at V and 5 bases at J, leaving 9 bases unmatched. The CDR3: CASSVGSSGPFETQYF. CDR3 bases: TGTGCCAGCAGCGTAGGATCTAGCGGGCCCTTCGAGACCCAGTACTTC.

The J gene is TRBJ2-1, the V gene TRBV4-1; unclear D gene. Germline CDR1 MGHRA, CDR2 YSYEKL. This CDR3 is 14 amino acids long. Deletions cut 0 bases from V and 3 bases from J, with 6 bases between. The CDR3 region is CASSQERDYNEQFF. The CDR3 nucleotides read TGCGCCAGCAGCCAAGAAAGAGACTACAATGAGCAGTTCTTC.

In this sample, this clone turned up a few times. For the CDR3, the DNA is TGTGCCAGCAGCTCAGGGTTCAATCAGCCCCAGCATTTT. Its translation is CASSSGFNQPQHF. The rearrangement joins TRBV27 to TRBJ1-5, with a weak D call TRBD1 (5 bases). CDR3 length: 13 amino acids. In germline, CDR1 is MNHEY, CDR2 SMNVEV (reference sequence). Deletions cut 6 bases from V and 3 bases from J, with 9 bases between.

A single count supports this clone. Germline is not matched at one junction end, which may reflect a read error. This chain's CDR3 is CASSVRLAGENNGELFF. The CDR3 DNA reads TGTGCCAGCAGCGTCAGACTAGCGGGAGAAAACAACGGGGAGCTGTTTTTT. The V gene is TRBV7-2, the J gene TRBJ2-2; 12 nucleotides match TRBD2. The CDR3 contains 17 residues. Germline CDR1 SGHTA, CDR2 FQGNSA.

The chain has TRBV20-1 and TRBJ2-7; unclear D gene. Per the germline V gene, CDR1 is DFQATT and CDR2 is SNEGSKA (reference sequence). Between the trimmed V and J ends, which lost 5 bases and 6 bases, there was a span of 8 bases. This CDR3 region has 10 residues. CDR3 region: CSASLLEQYF. CDR3 DNA: TGCAGTGCTTCCCTCCTCGAGCAGTACTTC.

V usage is TRBV6-1 and J usage is TRBJ2-7; 7 bases match TRBD2. Germline CDR1 and CDR2: MNHNS and SASEGT. V was pared by 4 bases and J by 2 bases, with 11 bases of the junction left unmatched. This CDR3 spans 16 amino acids. CDR3 in DNA: TGTGCCAGCAGTGTCCTTGGCAGCGGGATAACCTACGAGCAGTACTTC. This sequence encodes CASSVLGSGITYEQYF.

The chain is built from TRBV9 and TRBJ2-1; D is possibly TRBD1 (5 bases). The CDR3 is 11 amino acids. V lost 5 bases to trimming and J lost 9 bases, with 9 bases between them. CDR1 is SGDLS and CDR2 is YYNGEE in the germline V gene. The CDR3 coding sequence is TGTGCCAGCAGTACGCAGGGTGAGCAGTTCTTC. As protein: CASSTQGEQFF.

The J gene is TRBJ2-7, the V gene TRBV5-1, with 8 bases identical to TRBD2. Germline CDR1 reads SGHRS; CDR2 reads YFSETQ. V shed 4 bases and J 7 bases; nucleotides not matched to a gene: 4. This CDR3 spans 12 amino acids. CDR3 loop: CASSGGGGEQYF. The DNA of the CDR3 is TGCGCCAGCAGCGGGGGCGGGGGGGAGCAGTACTTC.

The rearrangement joins TRBV15 to TRBJ2-1, with TRBD2 matching over 10 bases. Germline CDR1 is LNHNV and CDR2 is YYDKDF (reference sequence). This CDR3 is 18 amino acids long. V was pared by 0 bases and J by 7 bases, with 12 bases of the junction left unmatched. CDR3 in DNA: TGTGCCACCAGCAGAGATTCGGTACGGGCTAGCGGGAGAAATGAGCAGTTCTTC. It yields the protein CATSRDSVRASGRNEQFF. Full variable domain (rest looked up from reference TRBV15 and TRBJ2-1): DAMVIQNPRYQVTQFGKPVTLSCSQTLNHNVMYWYQQKSSQAPKLLFHYYDKDFNNEADTPDNFQSRRPNTSFCFLDIRSPGLGDTAMYLCATSRDSVRASGRNEQFFGPGTRLTVL.

J is TRBJ2-2 and V is TRBV5-1; D remains unclear. V was cut by 4 bases and J by 6 bases, with 10 bases left in between. There are 13 residues in the CDR3. Looked up from germline, CDR1 is SGHRS and CDR2 is YFSETQ. The CDR3 DNA follows: TGCGCCAGCAGCCTATCTAGTCCCGGGGAGCTGTTTTTT. Residues: CASSLSSPGELFF.

The J gene is TRBJ2-1, the V gene TRBV5-6; TRBD1 matches 10 bases. The junction had 8 bases not matched to a gene; V was cut back by 4 bases and J by 7 bases. CDR1 SGHDT and CDR2 YYEEEE come from the germline V gene. This CDR3 region has 15 residues. Here the CDR3 DNA reads TGTGCCAGCAGCACGGCGCGGACAGGGGGGAATGAGCAGTTCTTC. This gives the protein CASSTARTGGNEQFF.

This chain links TRBV6-5 with TRBJ2-7, with D hard to call. The germline gives CDR1 MNHEY, CDR2 SVGAGI. The length of the CDR3 is 16 residues. Deletions cut 0 bases from V and 4 bases from J, with 16 bases between. As DNA, the CDR3 is TGTGCCAGCAGTTACTCGAAACTTGTTCCCGCTTACGAGCAGTACTTC. Protein product: CASSYSKLVPAYEQYF.

This chain joins TRBV19 and TRBJ1-2; D call uncertain. Germline CDR1 and CDR2: LNHDA and SQIVND (reference sequence). The CDR3 has 15 residues. With 5 bases removed from V and 4 bases from J, the gap between germline ends came to 17 bases. In DNA, the CDR3 is TGTGCCAGTAGTCCCTCTTCCCCCCGGGGCTATGGCTACACCTTC. Residues: CASSPSSPRGYGYTF.

The rearrangement uses TRBV7-2 and TRBJ1-2; 11 bases align to TRBD1. The V gene's germline CDR1 is SGHTA and CDR2 FQGNSA. V was clipped by 4 bases and J by 6 bases; unmatched bases: 10. This CDR3 contains 16 residues. The DNA for the CDR3 is TGTGCCAGCAGCTCCGGGACAGGGGGAATTCGGGATGGCTACACCTTC. Protein: CASSSGTGGIRDGYTF.

The count of this clone is one. The V call is TRBV5-4, the J call TRBJ2-7; perhaps TRBD2 as D (7 bases). Germline V gives CDR1 SGHNT, CDR2 YYREEE (reference sequence). This CDR3 comprises 11 residues. The V end was cut by 5 bases, the J end by 5 bases, with 8 bases between. The DNA of the CDR3 is TGTGCCAGCAGAGGGGGGGACGAGCAGTACTTC. Its protein product is CASRGGDEQYF.

This clone turned up a few times. This chain uses TRBV5-6 with TRBJ2-1, with TRBD2 matching 9 bases. Germline V gene data show CDR1 as SGHDT and CDR2 as YYEEEE. The junction had 18 bases not matched to a gene; V was cut back by 3 bases and J by 5 bases. The CDR3 runs to 19 residues. CDR3 amino acids: CASSSSKLTAGGGHNEQFF. The CDR3 coding sequence is TGTGCCAGCAGCTCTTCCAAATTAACAGCGGGAGGTGGGCACAATGAGCAGTTCTTC.

V and J are TRBV7-3 and TRBJ2-3, with 11 positions matching TRBD2. Germline CDR1 is SGHTA and CDR2 is FQGTGA. CDR3 length: 19 residues. Trimming removed 1 base from V and 0 bases from J; junction bases left unmatched: 9. CDR3 DNA: TGTGCCAGCAGCTTAAGGGGCCCCCGGACTAGCGGGAGCACAGATACGCAGTATTTT. Encoded protein: CASSLRGPRTSGSTDTQYF.

The V and J genes are TRBV6-2 or TRBV6-3 and TRBJ2-7; 13 positions agree with TRBD2. V dropped 2 bases and J dropped 4; count of bases not matched to a gene: 11. The CDR3 extends over 18 amino acids. Per the germline V gene, CDR1 is MNHEY and CDR2 is SVGEGT. CDR3 nucleotides: TGTGCCAGCAGTTACGGTACTAGCGGGAGGGCCGGTAGGTACGAGCAGTACTTC. This gives the protein CASSYGTSGRAGRYEQYF.

The chain recombines TRBV2 with TRBJ2-2; 8 bases are a match to TRBD1. The V segment lost 5 bases and the J segment 1 base; nucleotides outside the gene matches: 9. CDR3 length: 17 amino acids. The germline gives CDR1 SNHLY, CDR2 FYNNEI. The CDR3 sequence: CASSRGYRGENTGELFF. In nucleotides, the CDR3 is TGTGCCAGCAGTCGAGGATACAGGGGGGAGAACACCGGGGAGCTGTTTTTT. The full variable domain, with the rest looked up from reference TRBV2 and TRBJ2-2, is EPEVTQTPSHQVTQMGQEVILRCVPISNHLYFYWYRQILGQKVEFLVSFYNNEISEKSEIFDDQFSVERPDGSNFTLKIRSTKLEDSAMYFCASSRGYRGENTGELFFGEGSRLTVL.

V is TRBV6-5 and J is TRBJ2-5; 7 nucleotides agree with TRBD1. V lost 3 bases, J lost 0 bases, and 4 bases stayed unmatched. CDR1 is MNHEY and CDR2 is SVGAGI in the germline V gene. This CDR3 is 15 amino acids long. The CDR3 DNA sequence: TGTGCCAGCAGTTATGGCAGGGGGTACCAAGAGACCCAGTACTTC. Protein: CASSYGRGYQETQYF.

V gene TRBV6-2 or TRBV6-3 combines with J gene TRBJ1-2; D uncertain. Germline V gene data show CDR1 as MNHEY and CDR2 as SVGEGT. The CDR3 contains 16 residues. Trimming shortened V by 4 bases and J by 2 bases, and 17 bases separated the two germline ends. CDR3 nucleotide sequence: TGTGCCAGCAGTTCCCAAGGTCGGGGTCACAACTATGGCTACACCTTC. This translates into CASSSQGRGHNYGYTF.

The chain is built from TRBV5-1 and TRBJ1-4, with D perhaps matching TRBD1 (6 bases). Germline-derived CDR1 and CDR2 are SGHRS and YFSETQ. This CDR3 contains 15 residues. V lost 2 bases to trimming and J lost 4 bases, with 12 bases between them. The DNA for the CDR3 is TGCGCCAGCAGCTTTGGGGACATACATAATGAAAAACTGTTTTTT. Encoded protein: CASSFGDIHNEKLFF.

The chain carries TRBV5-1 and TRBJ1-6, with TRBD1 as a possible D gene (5 bases). V shed 3 bases and J shed 13 bases, with 14 bases lying between them. Per the germline V gene, CDR1 is SGHRS and CDR2 is YFSETQ. The CDR3 is 13 residues long. In nucleotides, the CDR3 is TGCGCCAGCAGCTCTCAGGGTTTCCCCCCCCTCCACTTT. Protein product: CASSSQGFPPLHF.

This clone was counted once. The V call is TRBV28, the J call TRBJ1-3; a weak D match, TRBD1 (5 bases). Per germline, CDR1 MDHEN and CDR2 SYDVKM. V lost 6 bases to trimming and J lost 0 bases, with 12 bases between them. The CDR3 contains 15 residues. Written as DNA, the CDR3 is TGTGCCAGCAGGGCTTGGGGCTCCTCTGGAAACACCATATATTTT. It specifies CASRAWGSSGNTIYF. Full variable domain (rest looked up from reference TRBV28 and TRBJ1-3): DVKVTQSSRYLVKRTGEKVFLECVQDMDHENMFWYRQDPGLGLRLIYFSYDVKMKEKGDIPEGYSVSREKKERFSLILESASTNQTSMYLCASRAWGSSGNTIYFGEGSWLTVV.

This chain joins TRBV15 and TRBJ2-2; maybe TRBD1 (6 bases). Germline CDR1 reads LNHNV; CDR2 reads YYDKDF (reference sequence). The CDR3 spans 15 residues. V was pared by 2 bases and J by 4 bases, with 11 bases between. CDR3 residues: CATSRQGQITGELFF. The DNA of the CDR3 is TGTGCCACCAGCAGACAGGGACAAATCACCGGGGAGCTGTTTTTT.

V usage is TRBV5-1 and J usage is TRBJ1-1; 7 positions agree with TRBD1. The CDR3 sequence is 15 residues long. Germline V CDR1 and CDR2: SGHRS, YFSETQ. Trimming removed 4 bases from V and 0 bases from J; junction bases left unmatched: 6. The chain's CDR3 is CASSGMDRLNTEAFF. The CDR3 nucleotides read TGCGCCAGCAGCGGGATGGACAGGCTGAACACTGAAGCTTTCTTT.